The 27 T cell receptor beta chains listed next were all sequenced from one sample in a study of identifying expanded T cells in peripheral blood. Data came from immunoSEQ multiplex PCR; TCRdb stores just in-frame clones and leaves some out. Among approximately 59,000 clones listed, roughly 89% were seen once. Input material: blood. These receptor sequences come from a person aged 18-70 years in good health.

This clone has just a few counts. The V and J genes are TRBV7-6 and TRBJ2-2; 9 bases are a match to TRBD2. Unmatched junction bases numbered 15, after V lost 1 base and J lost 3 bases. The CDR3 sequence is 20 residues long. In germline, CDR1 is SGHVS, CDR2 FNYEAQ. CDR3 amino acids: CASSLVFGSGRGGDTGELFF. CDR3 DNA sequence: TGTGCCAGCAGCTTAGTTTTCGGTAGCGGGAGAGGCGGTGACACCGGGGAGCTGTTTTTT.

The chain recombines TRBV7-8 with TRBJ2-2, with no clear D. V lost 5 bases, J lost 7 bases, and 11 bases lay in between. Per the germline V gene, CDR1 is SGHVS and CDR2 is FQNEAQ. There are 13 residues in the CDR3. The CDR3 protein is CASSPIVGGELFF. The CDR3 DNA sequence: TGTGCCAGCAGCCCCATCGTCGGCGGGGAGCTGTTTTTT. Full variable domain (rest looked up from reference TRBV7-8 and TRBJ2-2): GAGVSQSPRYKVAKRGQDVALRCDPISGHVSLFWYQQALGQGPEFLTYFQNEAQLDKSGLPSDRFFAERPEGSVSTLKIQRTQQEDSAVYLCASSPIVGGELFFGEGSRLTVL.

The chain uses TRBV14 and TRBJ2-5, with D unresolved. Trimming removed 1 base from V and 4 bases from J, with 7 bases in between. This CDR3 is 13 amino acids long. Germline CDR1 and CDR2: SGHDN and FVKESK. The CDR3 DNA reads as TGTGCCAGCAGCCAAGTAGGTACAGAGACCCAGTACTTC. This codes for CASSQVGTETQYF.

The rearrangement uses TRBV5-6 and TRBJ2-7; perhaps TRBD2 as D (5 bases). The germline gives CDR1 SGHDT, CDR2 YYEEEE. The CDR3 is 14 residues long. The ends were cut back, 0 bases at V and 3 bases at J, with 10 bases in the middle. This chain's CDR3 is CASSLVNGLYEQYF. Here the CDR3 DNA reads TGTGCCAGCAGCTTGGTTAACGGACTCTACGAGCAGTACTTC.

The chain recombines TRBV25-1 with TRBJ2-3; 7 bases line up with TRBD2. CDR1 is MGHDK, CDR2 SYGVNS, per germline. J was trimmed by 4 bases and V by 7 bases; bases with no gene match: 11. This CDR3 comprises 15 residues. Written as DNA, the CDR3 is TGTGCCAGCACCCTTGGAGGCGGGAGCGCAGATACGCAGTATTTT. Translation gives CASTLGGGSADTQYF.

This chain links TRBV14 with TRBJ2-7; weak D call: TRBD1 (5 bases). The CDR3 consists of 15 residues. From germline, CDR1 is SGHDN and CDR2 FVKESK. Between the trimmed V and J ends, which lost 4 bases and 2 bases, there was a span of 15 bases. The CDR3 region has the DNA TGTGCCAGCAGCCCTGAAGGGGTTAGGGCCTACGAGCAGTACTTC. Protein product: CASSPEGVRAYEQYF. The variable domain in full, with the rest retrieved from reference TRBV14 and TRBJ2-7, is EAGVTQFPSHSVIEKGQTVTLRCDPISGHDNLYWYRRVMGKEIKFLLHFVKESKQDESGMPNNRFLAERTGGTYSTLKVQPAELEDSGVYFCASSPEGVRAYEQYFGPGTRLTVT.

This rearrangement joins TRBV7-3 to TRBJ2-1, with D tentatively TRBD2 (5 bases). The length of the CDR3 is 15 residues. Looked up from germline, CDR1 is SGHTA and CDR2 is FQGTGA. V lost 2 bases, J lost 5 bases, and 13 bases lay in between. The CDR3 DNA reads as TGTGCCAGCAGCTTACCTGGGAGCGGTCACAATGAGCAGTTCTTC. It yields the protein CASSLPGSGHNEQFF.

The rearrangement joins TRBV19 to TRBJ2-5; perhaps TRBD1 as D (6 bases). Germline V lookup: CDR1 LNHDA, CDR2 SQIVND (reference sequence). The length of the CDR3 is 14 residues. V was clipped by 10 bases and J by 0 bases, with 15 bases between them. The CDR3 region has the DNA TGTGCCACCTCCCCCTGGACAGACCAAGAGACCCAGTACTTC. Its translation is CATSPWTDQETQYF.

V and J are TRBV6-5 and TRBJ2-3; 10 positions match TRBD2. Germline values: CDR1 MNHEY, CDR2 SVGAGI. With V trimmed by 2 bases and J by 2 bases, 4 bases remained unmatched. This CDR3 has 16 residues. The CDR3 here is CASSYGGLADTDTQYF. CDR3 DNA: TGTGCCAGCAGTTACGGAGGACTAGCGGACACAGATACGCAGTATTTT.

This sequence joins TRBV5-4 and TRBJ2-3, with no clear D. CDR3 length: 12 amino acids. Deletions cut 0 bases from V and 4 bases from J, with 3 bases between. Germline V gene lookup returns CDR1 SGHNT and CDR2 YYREEE (reference sequence). CDR3 DNA: TGTGCCAGCAGCTTGGGCGCAGATACGCAGTATTTT. Amino acid sequence: CASSLGADTQYF.

V gene TRBV29-1 combines with J gene TRBJ2-5; 8 bases match TRBD2. Germline CDR1 and CDR2: SQVTM and ANQGSEA. The V segment lost 6 bases and the J segment 4 bases; nucleotides outside the gene matches: 4. The CDR3 totals 12 residues. CDR3 in amino acids: CSVRRGGETQYF. CDR3 sequence (DNA): TGCAGCGTCCGACGGGGGGGAGAGACCCAGTACTTC. Drawing the rest from reference TRBV29-1 and TRBJ2-5, the complete variable domain is SAVISQKPSRDICQRGTSLTIQCQVDSQVTMMFWYRQQPGQSLTLIATANQGSEATYESGFVIDKFPISRPNLTFSTLTVSNMSPEDSSIYLCSVRRGGETQYFGPGTRLLVL.

The chain links TRBV13 to TRBJ2-5; 11 nucleotides agree with TRBD2. This CDR3 contains 15 residues. The germline V gene has CDR1 PRHDT and CDR2 FYEKMQ (reference sequence). The junction had 1 base not matched to a gene; V was cut back by 0 bases and J by 4 bases. The CDR3 loop reads CASSLGLAGAETQYF. CDR3 coding DNA: TGTGCCAGCAGCTTAGGACTAGCGGGGGCAGAGACCCAGTACTTC.

This chain connects TRBV19 to TRBJ1-6; D gene uncertain. Germline CDR1 and CDR2: LNHDA and SQIVND (reference sequence). V gave up 0 bases and J gave up 0 bases, with 6 bases separating them. The CDR3 consists of 16 residues. CDR3 sequence reads: CASSIDLSSYNSPLHF. The CDR3 DNA follows: TGTGCCAGTAGTATAGATTTGAGCTCCTATAATTCACCCCTCCACTTT.

This clone occurred once. V usage is TRBV27 and J usage is TRBJ1-1; 10 bases agree with TRBD1. CDR3 length: 17 residues. V shed 6 bases and J 1 base; nucleotides not matched to a gene: 11. Germline CDR1 and CDR2: MNHEY and SMNVEV (reference sequence). CDR3 loop: CASRLAGQGGGNTEAFF. CDR3 bases: TGTGCCAGCAGGTTAGCCGGACAGGGGGGAGGGAACACTGAAGCTTTCTTT.

The chain recombines TRBV28 with TRBJ1-2; D is perhaps TRBD1 (6 bases). The CDR3 has 14 amino acids. From germline, CDR1 is MDHEN and CDR2 SYDVKM. Trimming removed 6 bases from V and 8 bases from J, with 19 bases in between. CDR3 in amino acids: CASSTMSGAGGYTF. In DNA form, the CDR3 reads TGTGCCAGCAGCACTATGTCAGGGGCGGGCGGCTACACCTTC.

Only a few counts were recorded for this clone. The chain recombines TRBV28 with TRBJ2-7; 10 bases are a match to TRBD2. CDR3 size: 15 residues. The V gene's germline CDR1 is MDHEN and CDR2 SYDVKM. With V trimmed by 5 bases and J by 6 bases, 10 bases remained unmatched. The CDR3 DNA reads TGTGCCAGCAGTATCCCGTCTAGCGGGAGTTTCGAGCAGTACTTC. Amino acid sequence: CASSIPSSGSFEQYF.

V gene TRBV7-2 combines with J gene TRBJ2-2; 10 nucleotides agree with TRBD1. This CDR3 contains 15 residues. CDR1 SGHTA and CDR2 FQGNSA come from the germline V gene. J was trimmed by 3 bases and V by 6 bases; bases with no gene match: 4. CDR3 loop: CASRSGTGDTGELFF. The CDR3 DNA reads as TGTGCCAGCAGGTCCGGGACAGGGGACACCGGGGAGCTGTTTTTT.

This clone occurred once. Other DNA sequences of this sample code for an identical CDR3. This sequence joins TRBV7-2 and TRBJ2-3; D is unresolved. Per the germline V gene, CDR1 is SGHTA and CDR2 is FQGNSA. This CDR3 is 13 amino acids long. Trimming stripped 1 base from V and 1 base from J, with 3 bases between. CDR3 loop: CASSLGGTDTQYF. CDR3 nucleotide sequence: TGTGCCAGCAGCTTAGGCGGCACAGATACGCAGTATTTT.

The chain combines TRBV2 with TRBJ2-2, with D possibly matching TRBD2 (5 bases). The CDR3 has 14 residues. Germline CDR1 is SNHLY and CDR2 is FYNNEI. V lost 8 bases to trimming and J lost 7 bases, with 17 bases between them. CDR3 DNA sequence: TGTGCCAGCGGACTGATTGGAGGTAGCGGGGAGCTGTTTTTT. It codes for CASGLIGGSGELFF.

The chain couples TRBV10-3 to TRBJ1-3; 7 nucleotides agree with TRBD1. Germline V gene sequence: CDR1 ENHRY, CDR2 SYGVKD. This CDR3 is 17 amino acids long. With V trimmed by 8 bases and J by 0 bases, 13 bases remained unmatched. Written as DNA, the CDR3 is TGTGCCATCCGGGACAGCCATAAACCGAGCTCTGGAAACACCATATATTTT. Its protein product is CAIRDSHKPSSGNTIYF.

The chain combines TRBV4-3 with TRBJ2-7; TRBD1 matches at 8 bases. V dropped 4 bases and J dropped 3; count of bases not matched to a gene: 5. In germline, CDR1 is LGHNA, CDR2 YSLEER. CDR3 length: 14 amino acids. Here the CDR3 reads CASSPGTGGYEQYF. The DNA for the CDR3 is TGCGCCAGCAGCCCGGGGACAGGAGGCTACGAGCAGTACTTC.

The chain recombines TRBV5-1 with TRBJ2-7; D perhaps matches TRBD2 (6 bases). The CDR3 runs to 15 residues. The ends were cut back, 6 bases at V and 4 bases at J, with 20 bases in the middle. Per the germline V gene, CDR1 is SGHRS and CDR2 is YFSETQ. The CDR3: CASTTDGTGVYEQYF. The DNA for the CDR3 is TGCGCCAGCACTACGGACGGGACGGGAGTTTACGAGCAGTACTTC.

The rearrangement links TRBV27 to TRBJ2-1; no reliable D call. V shed 5 bases and J shed 7 bases, with 12 bases lying between them. Germline-derived CDR1 and CDR2 are MNHEY and SMNVEV (reference sequence). CDR3 length: 13 residues. CDR3 loop: CASSDRLPNEQFF. The CDR3 region has the DNA TGTGCCAGCAGTGACCGATTGCCTAATGAGCAGTTCTTC.

The gene calls are TRBV23-1 and TRBJ2-1; 8 positions match TRBD2. TRBV23-1 is an open reading frame, and its role is uncertain. With 0 bases clipped from V and 9 bases from J, the junction kept 13 bases outside the gene matches. CDR3 length equals 17 residues. The CDR3, as DNA: TGCGCCAGCAGTCAATCAGCTAGCGGGCCTTGGAGGTGTGAGCAGTTCTTC. Its protein is CASSQSASGPWRCEQFF.

The chain carries TRBV11-2 and TRBJ2-1, with 9 bases that match TRBD2. Per germline, CDR1 SGHAT and CDR2 FQNNGV. V trimming: 1 base; J trimming: 5 bases; junction bases outside the gene matches: 9. The CDR3 length is 17 residues. The CDR3 is CASSLGVLAGADNEQFF. CDR3 sequence (DNA): TGTGCCAGCAGCTTAGGGGTACTAGCGGGCGCGGACAATGAGCAGTTCTTC.

The V and J genes are TRBV5-6 and TRBJ2-3; 13 bases match TRBD2. CDR3 size: 15 residues. Germline CDR1 SGHDT, CDR2 YYEEEE. V gave up 9 bases and J gave up 6 bases; unmatched junction bases: 10. CDR3 DNA sequence: TGTGCCACCGGGACTAGCGGGATCTCTTTCGATACGCAGTATTTT. As protein: CATGTSGISFDTQYF.

The CDR3 DNA is TGTGCCAGCAGCTTATTGGAGAGCGGGTGGAATGAGCAGTTCTTC. Encoded protein: CASSLLESGWNEQFF. The J gene is TRBJ2-1, the V gene TRBV7-2; D may be TRBD2 (6 bases). Germline lookup yields CDR1 SGHTA and CDR2 FQGNSA. The V end lost 2 bases, the J end lost 7 bases, and 15 bases lay between the germline ends. There are 15 residues in the CDR3.